Sequencing of this T cell receptor beta chain was carried out in a study of blood T cell repertoires in COVID-19. Turning to the study itself: PBMCs, B-cell-depleted T cells, or T cells provided the cDNA or gDNA that made up the material.

This clone was picked up one time. The CDR3 is 15 residues long. Unmatched junction bases numbered 4, after V lost 5 bases and J lost 0 bases. Germline V gene data show CDR1 as MNHEY and CDR2 as SMNVEV (reference sequence). In the source study's methods: Quantification of nucleated cells was approximated via reference gene primer amplification. Sequencing used immunoSEQ multiplex PCR; TCRdb keeps in-frame clones, though not all of them. The DNA gave D and trimming, while V, J and clone size come from that table. The sample carries fewer than 150,000 clones, around 85% recorded once. The chain carries TRBV27 and TRBJ1-3, with TRBD1 matching over 7 bases. The sample taken for sequencing was peripheral blood. The source of this sequence is a human donor in a cohort sampled during active COVID-19. The CDR3 protein is CASSASGGSGNTIYF. CDR3 DNA: TGTGCCAGCAGTGCATCAGGGGGCTCTGGAAACACCATATATTTT.